Only a few counts were recorded for the clone carrying this T cell receptor beta chain. The data are from a study of blood T cell repertoires in COVID-19. Study overall: The origin of the acute and convalescent COVID-19 samples was the United States, Italy and Spain.

Followed longitudinally, the Seattle patients had been enrolled during active infection. In the study's own analysis: Quantification of nucleated cells was approximated via reference gene primer amplification. This table comes from immunoSEQ multiplex PCR, and its TCRdb copy is limited to in-frame clones, with some not included. V, J and clone size reflect that table, while D and trimming were determined from the DNA. The top ten clones hold about 8% of a sample with about 190,000 clones, 82% of them seen once. Germline-derived CDR1 and CDR2 are LGHDT and YNNKEL (reference sequence). V was clipped by 0 bases and J by 3 bases, with 12 bases between them. This CDR3 spans 15 amino acids.

What was sequenced was peripheral blood. The V and J genes are TRBV3-1 (or the pseudogene TRBV3-2) and TRBJ2-7; a weak D match, TRBD2 (6 bases). The receptor was derived from a woman aged 60-75 years with COVID-19, enrolled during active disease. The CDR3 sequence is CASSQDLAEGYEQYF. The CDR3, as DNA: TGTGCCAGCAGCCAAGATTTAGCGGAAGGCTACGAGCAGTACTTC.